Sequencing of this TCR beta chain was carried out in a study of spatial heterogeneity in lung cancer. On the study more broadly: Sequencing consistently turned up more beta-chain sequences than alpha-chain sequences. The library had UMIs, and each TCR and UMI pair averaged more than ten raw reads. Findings and caveats of the study: Tumor TCRs that were ubiquitous and expanded showed up in blood more at resection than follow-up.

Regarding time point: sample taken at primary tumor resection. Tumor, nontumor lung or frozen PBMC supplied whole RNA that was sequenced unsorted. TCR cDNA molecules were tagged individually, and each one carried a unique molecular identifier. TCRdb re-called the 5' RACE reads through MiXCR, storing one row per CDR3 protein. Altogether just under 95,000 distinct CDR3 sequences are present, approximately 12% being singletons, with the ten largest covering over 40%. The germline V gene encodes CDR1 SGHTA and CDR2 FQGNSA. The CDR3 length is 15 residues. V lost 5 bases and J lost 4; bases outside the gene matches: 4. There are a few counts of this clonotype. Its antigen is still unknown.

The receptor was derived from a male donor with early-stage non-small cell lung cancer. The genes are TRBV7-2 and TRBJ2-2, with 10 bases fitting TRBD1. This material consisted of PBMCs, taken at surgery. The CDR3 sequence: CASSARDRGTGELFF. In nucleotides, the CDR3 is TGTGCCAGCAGCGCCCGGGACAGGGGCACCGGGGAGCTGTTTTTT.